Listed below are T cell receptor beta chains from one sample, sequenced in a study of CD8 T cells in ankylosing spondylitis. Each CDR3 protein is one row after TCRdb ran MiXCR on the 5' RACE reads. The data show some 95,000 distinct CDR3 sequences, about 8.1% seen once. Sequenced: blood, either unsorted or a sorted T cell fraction (not recorded which). All receptors come from a male donor with ankylosing spondylitis or in good health (not recorded which). Each CDR3 is given with its conserved first and last residue. The D gene is left open where the match is weak. Size is stated for part of the rows, as once, few or many counts, or as a class when the clone is expanded.

D gene	clone size	V gene	J gene	CDR3 DNA	CDR3 protein
.	many	TRBV18	TRBJ2-3	TGTGCCAGCCCCCAGGATGGGTCGGATACGCAGTATTTT	CASPQDGSDTQYF
TRBD2	few	TRBV6-1	TRBJ2-1	TGTGCCAGCAGCAGTAGCGGGGGGGAGTTTTATGAGCAGTTCTTC	CASSSSGGEFYEQFF
.	many	TRBV27	TRBJ2-3	TGTGCCAGCAGCTTACAGAGCACAGATACGCAGTATTTT	CASSLQSTDTQYF
.	many	TRBV28	TRBJ2-7	TGTGCCAGCAGGGTCGAGTGGGGGGCCTACGAGCAGTACTTC	CASRVEWGAYEQYF
TRBD1	few	TRBV6-1	TRBJ1-1	TGTGCCAGCAGCCAATACCCAGGACAGGGGAACGCTGAAGCTTTCTTT	CASSQYPGQGNAEAFF
TRBD1	.	TRBV5-6	TRBJ2-5	TGTGCCAGCAGGTTGACGGGACAGGGCGAGACCCAGTACTTC	CASRLTGQGETQYF
TRBD2	many	TRBV5-1	TRBJ2-2	TGCGCCAGCAGCTTCGTGAATAGCGGGGAGAACACCGGGGAGCTGTTTTTT	CASSFVNSGENTGELFF
.	few	TRBV7-8	TRBJ2-2	TGTGCCAGCAGCTTTAATAGGCCCACCGTTGGCGGGGAGCTGTTTTTT	CASSFNRPTVGGELFF
.	many	TRBV5-1	TRBJ2-3	TGCGCCAGCGCCTCGGGGAGTAGCACAGATACGCAGTATTTT	CASASGSSTDTQYF
.	many	TRBV6-5	TRBJ2-5	TGTGCCAGCACCAACGGAGAGACCCAGTACTTC	CASTNGETQYF
TRBD2	many	TRBV3-1	TRBJ2-3	TGTGCCAGCAGCCTCCCTCTGGCGGGGGGCAAAACTAGCACAGATACGCAGTATTTT	CASSLPLAGGKTSTDTQYF
TRBD1	few	TRBV7-8	TRBJ2-3	TGTGCCAGCAGAAAACGTACCGGGACAGGGAACACAGATACGCAGTATTTT	CASRKRTGTGNTDTQYF
.	few	TRBV28	TRBJ1-5	TGTGCCACTACGGACGGGGATCAGCCCCAGCATTTT	CATTDGDQPQHF
TRBD2	.	TRBV5-1	TRBJ2-1	TGCGCCAGCAGCCGGCGACAACGGGGGGGACACAATGAGCAGTTCTTC	CASSRRQRGGHNEQFF
TRBD1	.	TRBV6-1	TRBJ2-5	TGTGCCAGCACTGCGGACAGGAGCCCTTCGGAGACCCAGTACTTC	CASTADRSPSETQYF
.	.	TRBV6-5	TRBJ2-1	TGTGCCAGCAGTTACGACAGGAGGAACAATGAGCAGTTCTTC	CASSYDRRNNEQFF
.	many	TRBV25-1	TRBJ1-2	TGTGCCAGCAGCGCAGGGAGTTATACTAACTATGGCTACACCTTC	CASSAGSYTNYGYTF
TRBD1	many	TRBV18	TRBJ2-4	TGTGCCAGCTCACAACAGGGGGAAAACATTCAGTACTTC	CASSQQGENIQYF
.	few	TRBV3-1	TRBJ1-2	TGTGCCAGCAGCCAAGATATCGGAGGCTACACCTTC	CASSQDIGGYTF
TRBD1	few	TRBV18	TRBJ2-7	TGTGCCAGCTCACAGGGACAGGCAAGCTCCTACGAGCAGTACTTC	CASSQGQASSYEQYF
TRBD1	few	TRBV5-5	TRBJ1-2	TGTGCCAGCAGCTCCTCCCTGACAGGGAACTATGGCTACACCTTC	CASSSSLTGNYGYTF
.	many	TRBV12-3/TRBV12-4	TRBJ2-1	TGTGCCAGCAGTTTATGGGGCAATGAGCAGTTCTTC	CASSLWGNEQFF
.	many	TRBV2	TRBJ1-6	TGTGCCAGCAGTGAAGCACGACAGATTAATTCACCCCTCCACTTT	CASSEARQINSPLHF
.	many	TRBV6-1	TRBJ1-5	TGTGCCAGCAGACTTACAAGCAATCAGCCCCAGCATTTT	CASRLTSNQPQHF
.	many	TRBV7-3	TRBJ2-3	TGTGCCAGCAGCTTAAAGGAAAATACCATCACAGATACGCAGTATTTT	CASSLKENTITDTQYF
.	.	TRBV2	TRBJ2-7	TGTGCCTGCAGTGGGAGTTACGAGCAGTACTTC	CACSGSYEQYF
TRBD2	many	TRBV20-1	TRBJ2-3	TGCAGTGCCCAGAGTGGGGGGGGGTCAGATACGCAGTATTTT	CSAQSGGGSDTQYF
TRBD1	many	TRBV5-6	TRBJ2-7	TGTGCCAGCAGCTCGTATTCCGGGACAGACTCCTACGAGCAGTACTTC	CASSSYSGTDSYEQYF
.	many	TRBV28	TRBJ2-2	TGTGCCAGCAGCGGAAATGAGGGACTTATATCCACCGGGGAGCTGTTTTTT	CASSGNEGLISTGELFF
.	many	TRBV20-1	TRBJ2-7	TGCAGTGCCAACCCCGGGGGATACTACGAGCAGTACTTC	CSANPGGYYEQYF
.	many	TRBV11-1	TRBJ1-2	TGTGCCAGCAGCCTGGGACGTATCTATGGCTACACCTTC	CASSLGRIYGYTF
.	many	TRBV18	TRBJ1-5	TGTGCCAGCTCACCTACAGGGTATAGCAATCAGCCCCAGCATTTT	CASSPTGYSNQPQHF
TRBD2	many	TRBV3-1	TRBJ2-1	TGTGCCAGCAGCAATACTAGCGGGGGGAACTACAATGAGCAGTTCTTC	CASSNTSGGNYNEQFF
TRBD1	many	TRBV4-1	TRBJ2-1	TGCGCCAGCAAAACAACTACAGGGGATGAGCAGTTCTTC	CASKTTTGDEQFF
.	many	TRBV9	TRBJ2-7	TGTGCCAGCAGCGTAGATTTGGGGCCCTCCTACGAGCAGTACTTC	CASSVDLGPSYEQYF
.	many	TRBV12-3/TRBV12-4	TRBJ1-2	TGTGCCAGCAGTTTTTTTCGGGACTATGGCTACACCTTC	CASSFFRDYGYTF
.	.	TRBV28	TRBJ2-7	TGTGCCAGCAGCCGGGGGACAGCCTCCTACGAGCAGTACTTC	CASSRGTASYEQYF
.	few	TRBV6-4	TRBJ2-7	TGTGCCAGCGAGACAGCAGGGGGGACCTACGAGCAGTACTTC	CASETAGGTYEQYF
.	many	TRBV20-1	TRBJ2-5	TGCAGTGCCCTGATCCAAGAGACCCAGTACTTC	CSALIQETQYF
.	few	TRBV5-1	TRBJ2-1	TGCGCCAGCAGCTGGGAGACACAGGGTCATGAGCAGTTCTTC	CASSWETQGHEQFF
.	many	TRBV20-1	TRBJ2-7	TGCAGTGCTAGCAAGCGGGTTTCCTACGAGCAGTACTTC	CSASKRVSYEQYF
TRBD1	many	TRBV3-1	TRBJ1-1	TGTGCCAGCAGCCAAAGTACAGGGGTGTTCGCTGAAGCTTTCTTT	CASSQSTGVFAEAFF
TRBD1	many	TRBV29-1	TRBJ2-1	TGCAGCGCCTCCGGGACAGGTTACAATGAGCAGTTCTTC	CSASGTGYNEQFF
TRBD2	many	TRBV29-1	TRBJ2-1	TGCAGCGTTGGGGCCCCCACTAGCGGACTGTTGCGTGTCAATGAGCAGTTCTTC	CSVGAPTSGLLRVNEQFF
.	.	TRBV7-8	TRBJ1-1	TGTGCCAGCAGCTTTTTTAGAGAAAACACTGAAGCTTTCTTT	CASSFFRENTEAFF
TRBD1	many	TRBV28	TRBJ1-4	TGTGCCAGCAGATCTACCGGGACAGATAATGAAAAACTGTTTTTT	CASRSTGTDNEKLFF
TRBD1	few	TRBV28	TRBJ1-5	TGTGCCAGCAGATTGACCGACAGGGCGGCCAATCAGCCCCAGCATTTT	CASRLTDRAANQPQHF
TRBD2	many	TRBV6-5	TRBJ2-5	TGTGCCAGCACCGACTGGACTAGCGGGAAAGAGACCCAGTACTTC	CASTDWTSGKETQYF
TRBD1	many	TRBV29-1	TRBJ2-2	TGCAGCGCGCTACGACAGGGGAACACCGGGGAGCTGTTTTTT	CSALRQGNTGELFF
.	.	TRBV7-3	TRBJ2-3	TGTGCCAGCAGCTTAACTCCCAGGGGAGGATCAGATACGCAGTATTTT	CASSLTPRGGSDTQYF
.	many	TRBV2	TRBJ1-6	TGTGCCAGCAGTGATGGTCGTCCCTCACCCCTCCACTTT	CASSDGRPSPLHF
.	many	TRBV12-3/TRBV12-4	TRBJ1-3	TGTGCCAGCCAGACAACTGGAAACACCATATATTTT	CASQTTGNTIYF